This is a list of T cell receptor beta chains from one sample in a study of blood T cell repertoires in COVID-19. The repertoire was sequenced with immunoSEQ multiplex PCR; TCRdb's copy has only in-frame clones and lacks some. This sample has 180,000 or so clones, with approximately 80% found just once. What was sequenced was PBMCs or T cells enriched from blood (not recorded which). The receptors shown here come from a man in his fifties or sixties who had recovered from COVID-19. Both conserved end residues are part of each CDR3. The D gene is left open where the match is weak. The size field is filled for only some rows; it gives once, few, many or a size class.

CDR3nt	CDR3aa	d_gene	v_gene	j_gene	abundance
TGTGCCAGCTCATGGACAGGGCAGAACTACGAGCAGTACTTC	CASSWTGQNYEQYF	TRBD1	TRBV18	TRBJ2-7	NA
TGTGCCAGCAGCTTGCCTAGCGGGAACTCAGATACGCAGTATTTT	CASSLPSGNSDTQYF	TRBD2	TRBV5-4	TRBJ2-3	NA
TGTGCCAGCAGTCTGGAGGGGACGGGGGGAACCGGGGAGCTGTTTTTT	CASSLEGTGGTGELFF	TRBD2	TRBV2	TRBJ2-2	NA
TGTGCCAGCAGCTTAGACAAGACTAACTATGGCTACACCTTC	CASSLDKTNYGYTF	NA	TRBV7-8	TRBJ1-2	NA
TGTGCCAGTACCATGGGCTACACCGGGGAGCTGTTTTTT	CASTMGYTGELFF	NA	TRBV19	TRBJ2-2	NA
TGTGCCAGCAGCTTAGGGGGCTTTTCTGAGCAGTTCTTC	CASSLGGFSEQFF	NA	TRBV7-2	TRBJ2-1	NA
TGTGCCAGTAGTAACTTGCCAGGGTTCACAGATACGCAGTATTTT	CASSNLPGFTDTQYF	NA	TRBV19	TRBJ2-3	NA
TGTGCCAGCAGCTCCACCGTCGGGACTCTTACCACCGGGGAGCTGTTTTTT	CASSSTVGTLTTGELFF	NA	TRBV7-6	TRBJ2-2	NA
TGCGCCAGCAGCTTGCGCGAAATTAGACTAGCGGGGAACGAGCAGTACTTC	CASSLREIRLAGNEQYF	TRBD2	TRBV5-1	TRBJ2-7	few
TGTGCCAGCACCTTCCACAACAGGGATACCAATGAGCAGTTCTTC	CASTFHNRDTNEQFF	NA	TRBV27	TRBJ2-1	NA
TGTGCCAGCAGTTTCGGGGGGGACGAGCAGTACTTC	CASSFGGDEQYF	TRBD2	TRBV12-3/TRBV12-4	TRBJ2-7	NA
TGTGCCTGGAGGTTGGGACAGGGGATCACTGAAGCTTTCTTT	CAWRLGQGITEAFF	TRBD1	TRBV30	TRBJ1-1	NA
TGTGCCAGCGGACAGGCCAACTATGGCTACACCTTC	CASGQANYGYTF	TRBD1	TRBV2	TRBJ1-2	NA
TGTGCCAGCAGCAGTGTAGGCGACCGAGGGGAGACCCAGTACTTC	CASSSVGDRGETQYF	NA	TRBV7-2	TRBJ2-5	NA